The 25 T cell receptor beta chains below were found in one sample sequenced in a study of blood T cell repertoires in COVID-19 (TCRdb year 2020). Library method: the immunoSEQ multiplex PCR assay. Here the immuneACCESS table is served through TCRdb, limited to in-frame sequences with V and J called. Missing clones are a known gap in these copies; in checked studies unresolved V genes cover under half, and the rest lacks a known reason. The table for this sample lists under 150,000 clones; over 75% of them were counted only once. The ten largest clones add up to more than 3% of the sample. The sample taken for sequencing was PBMCs or T cells enriched from blood (not recorded which). The receptor set was obtained from a man in his forties or fifties in a cohort exposed to, infected with or recovered from COVID-19 (not recorded which).

The genes are TRBV18 and TRBJ2-1; TRBD1 matches 7 bases. V lost 1 base, J lost 10 bases, and 4 bases stayed unmatched. CDR1 is KGHSH and CDR2 is LQKENI in the germline V gene. The CDR3 loop spans 13 amino acids. The CDR3 bases are TGTGCCAGCTCACCACAGGGGGCAGGGGAGCAGTTCTTC. Its protein product is CASSPQGAGEQFF.

In its sample, this clone was seen a few times. The J gene is TRBJ2-1, the V gene TRBV21-1; the listed D gene, TRBD2, was not tested against the DNA. TRBV21-1 is a pseudogene locus. The CDR3 covers 11 residues. This CDR3 is CASSGREEQFF. The CDR3 DNA is TGTGCCAGCAGCGGTCGGGAAGAGCAGTTCTTC.

This clone was seen repeatedly, ten times or more. The chain uses TRBV19 and TRBJ1-2; 8 positions agree with TRBD1. Trimming cost V 2 bases and J 6 bases; bases outside gene matches: 8. CDR1 is LNHDA and CDR2 is SQIVND in the germline V gene (reference sequence). This CDR3 is built from 15 residues. This chain's CDR3 is CASSISPRTGNGYTF. CDR3 DNA sequence: TGTGCCAGTAGTATATCGCCCCGGACAGGGAATGGCTACACCTTC.

V is TRBV3-1 (or the pseudogene TRBV3-2) and J is TRBJ2-3; 7 positions match TRBD1. The CDR3 spans 16 residues. V shed 1 base and J 2 bases; nucleotides not matched to a gene: 6. Germline CDR1 reads LGHDT; CDR2 reads YNNKEL (reference sequence). The CDR3 here is CASSQGTGRLTDTQYF. CDR3 DNA sequence: TGTGCCAGCAGCCAAGGGACAGGAAGACTCACAGATACGCAGTATTTT.

The chain links TRBV5-1 to TRBJ2-7, with a tentative D call TRBD1 (5 bases). This CDR3 region has 15 residues. CDR1 and CDR2 (germline): SGHRS, YFSETQ. The ends were cut back, 0 bases at V and 6 bases at J, with 16 bases in the middle. CDR3 bases: TGCGCCAGCAGCTTGGCGCAGCAGGGTTTTGTCGAGCAGTACTTC. It translates to CASSLAQQGFVEQYF.

The V call is TRBV21-1, the J call TRBJ1-6. TRBV21-1 is a pseudogene. This CDR3 is built from 13 residues. CDR3 in amino acids: CARYSAEARPLHF. In DNA, the CDR3 is TGTGCCAGATACTCGGCAGAGGCTCGCCCCCTCCACTTT.

This clone was counted between two and nine times. The chain couples TRBV7-2 to TRBJ2-2; the D is unclear. Germline loops: CDR1 SGHTA, CDR2 FQGNSA. This CDR3 is built from 16 residues. V dropped 1 base and J dropped 6 bases, with 15 bases sitting between them. The CDR3 sequence: CASSLDGVLTPGELFF. DNA of the CDR3: TGTGCCAGCAGCTTAGACGGAGTACTCACCCCCGGGGAGCTGTTTTTT. The whole variable domain, filled in from reference TRBV7-2 and TRBJ2-2, reads GAGVSQSPSNKVTEKGKDVELRCDPISGHTALYWYRQSLGQGLEFLIYFQGNSAPDKSGLPSDRFSAERTGGSVSTLTIQRTQQEDSAVYLCASSLDGVLTPGELFFGEGSRLTVL.

The V and J genes are TRBV28 and TRBJ2-5, with D possibly matching TRBD2 (7 bases). Germline V gene data show CDR1 as MDHEN and CDR2 as SYDVKM. Between the trimmed V and J ends, which lost 5 bases and 10 bases, there was a span of 20 bases. The CDR3 extends over 14 amino acids. The CDR3 DNA reads TGTGCCAGCAGTCCGGGGGGACATCGGGGAAGCCAGTACTTC. Protein product: CASSPGGHRGSQYF.

The chain uses TRBV6-5 and TRBJ2-7; D is possibly TRBD1 (6 bases). The CDR3 spans 11 residues. With 7 bases removed from V and 4 bases from J, the gap between germline ends came to 8 bases. Per the germline V gene, CDR1 is MNHEY and CDR2 is SVGAGI. The CDR3 DNA sequence: TGTGCCAGCACGACAGGTTACGAGCAGTACTTC. It translates to CASTTGYEQYF.

The chain combines TRBV19 with TRBJ2-6; D is ambiguous. CDR3 length: 15 residues. Germline values: CDR1 LNHDA, CDR2 SQIVND (reference sequence). V lost 5 bases and J 1 base, leaving 9 bases between the germline ends. The CDR3 here is CASSGQPSGANVLTF. CDR3 nucleotide sequence: TGTGCCAGTAGTGGGCAGCCGTCTGGGGCCAACGTCCTGACTTTC.

The chain is built from TRBV5-1 and TRBJ2-1, with TRBD1 identical over 7 bases. The CDR3 contains 15 residues. V gave up 2 bases and J gave up 4 bases; unmatched junction bases: 6. CDR1 and CDR2 (germline): SGHRS, YFSETQ. CDR3 sequence (DNA): TGCGCCAGCAGCTTCCGACAGGGCGGGTACAATGAGCAGTTCTTC. Translation gives CASSFRQGGYNEQFF.

Comment on this clone: Other DNA sequences in the sample encode the same CDR3. The chain joins TRBV15 to TRBJ2-7; 7 positions agree with TRBD1. After removal of 3 bases from V and 2 bases from J, the junction contained 1 base not matched to a gene. CDR1 is LNHNV and CDR2 is YYDKDF in the germline V gene (reference sequence). This CDR3 region has 13 residues. The CDR3 spells CATSRTGTYEQYF. The CDR3 nucleotides are TGTGCCACCAGCAGGACAGGGACCTACGAGCAGTACTTC.

In its sample, this clone was seen a few times. The chain recombines TRBV2 with TRBJ1-1; D remains ambiguous. Deletions cut 7 bases from V and 6 bases from J, with 12 bases between. Germline assignment: CDR1 SNHLY and CDR2 FYNNEI. The CDR3 has 12 amino acids. The DNA of the CDR3 is TGTGCCAGCATTAGCATGGGAGCTGAAGCTTTCTTT. Translated: CASISMGAEAFF.

The genes are TRBV28 and TRBJ2-7; 8 nucleotides line up with TRBD2. The CDR3 spans 17 residues. Trimming removed 7 bases from V and 7 bases from J; junction bases left unmatched: 21. Germline V gene sequence: CDR1 MDHEN, CDR2 SYDVKM. CDR3: CASTPRLGREVLREQYF. For the CDR3, the DNA is TGTGCCAGCACCCCGCGGTTGGGGCGGGAGGTACTACGGGAGCAGTACTTC.

This rearrangement joins TRBV7-2 to TRBJ2-7; 10 nucleotides agree with TRBD2. The CDR3 sequence is 16 residues long. Germline V lookup: CDR1 SGHTA, CDR2 FQGNSA. V lost 1 base, J lost 7 bases, and 10 bases stayed unmatched. CDR3 region: CASSLGGSRTSGEQYF. The CDR3 coding sequence is TGTGCCAGCAGCTTAGGCGGGTCCAGGACTAGCGGTGAGCAGTACTTC.

The chain recombines TRBV5-6 with TRBJ1-1, with a weak D call TRBD1 (6 bases). The length of the CDR3 is 13 residues. With 6 bases removed from V and 1 base from J, the gap between germline ends came to 10 bases. The germline CDR1 and CDR2 sequences are SGHDT and YYEEEE. The CDR3 region is CASTFRGNTEAFF. The CDR3 nucleotides are TGTGCCAGCACCTTCAGGGGGAACACTGAAGCTTTCTTT.

The genes are TRBV28 and TRBJ1-2; 10 bases are a match to TRBD1. J was trimmed by 4 bases and V by 4 bases; bases with no gene match: 15. CDR3 length: 18 amino acids. From germline, CDR1 is MDHEN and CDR2 SYDVKM. This chain's CDR3 is CASSSYPGQGEFFYGYTF. The CDR3 bases are TGTGCCAGCAGTTCTTATCCTGGACAGGGGGAATTCTTCTATGGCTACACCTTC.

The CDR3 nucleotides read TGTGCCAGCAGCTGGGGACTAGCGGGAGGAGAGAGTGAGCAGTTCTTC. It is translated as CASSWGLAGGESEQFF. The gene calls are TRBV5-4 and TRBJ2-1; 15 bases are shared with TRBD2. Germline V gives CDR1 SGHNT, CDR2 YYREEE (reference sequence). Losses at the gene ends were 3 bases for V and 9 bases for J; bases not matched to a gene: 7. The CDR3 has 16 amino acids.

This clone was detected ten times or more. V gene TRBV9 combines with J gene TRBJ1-1, with D hard to call. CDR3 length: 15 amino acids. Trimming removed 0 bases at V and 0 bases at J, with 9 bases between. From germline, CDR1 is SGDLS and CDR2 YYNGEE. In DNA, the CDR3 is TGTGCCAGCAGCGTAGGGAGCGGCATGAACACTGAAGCTTTCTTT. Translation gives CASSVGSGMNTEAFF.

The V gene is TRBV5-5, the J gene TRBJ1-5; no reliable D call. Trimming pared 4 bases from V and 3 bases from J, leaving 14 bases between. The CDR3 length is 15 residues. Germline assignment: CDR1 SGHKS and CDR2 YYEKEE (reference sequence). The CDR3 is CASSESVHLNQPQHF. The DNA for the CDR3 is TGTGCCAGCAGCGAAAGCGTACATCTCAATCAGCCCCAGCATTTT.

The chain is built from TRBV29-1 and TRBJ2-2; 9 bases align to TRBD1. The CDR3 length is 15 residues. Germline V gene data show CDR1 as SQVTM and CDR2 as ANQGSEA. Trimming removed 6 bases from V and 0 bases from J; junction bases left unmatched: 5. CDR3: CSVDRGHTNTGELFF. As DNA, the CDR3 is TGCAGCGTGGACAGGGGACATACGAACACCGGGGAGCTGTTTTTT.

This sequence joins TRBV19 and TRBJ2-3; D perhaps matches TRBD2 (5 bases). The CDR3 spans 14 residues. Trimming pared 3 bases from V and 0 bases from J, leaving 7 bases between. Germline V gene sequence: CDR1 LNHDA, CDR2 SQIVND (reference sequence). CDR3 sequence reads: CASSIAGSTDTQYF. CDR3 coding DNA: TGTGCCAGTAGTATCGCGGGTAGCACAGATACGCAGTATTTT.

The J gene is TRBJ2-1, the V gene TRBV7-2; D not resolved. This CDR3 comprises 14 residues. The germline gives CDR1 SGHTA, CDR2 FQGNSA. Trimming removed 1 base from V and 5 bases from J, with 9 bases in between. In DNA form, the CDR3 reads TGTGCCAGCAGCTTAGTAACTATCAACAATGAGCAGTTCTTC. This translates into CASSLVTINNEQFF.

The chain links TRBV28 to TRBJ2-1, with D tentatively TRBD2 (6 bases). The CDR3 totals 15 residues. Deletions cut 7 bases from V and 6 bases from J, with 19 bases between. Per the germline V gene, CDR1 is MDHEN and CDR2 is SYDVKM. The CDR3 DNA reads as TGTGCCAGCAACCTCGGGACTTTTACACCCAATGAGCAGTTCTTC. Its protein is CASNLGTFTPNEQFF.

This rearrangement joins TRBV9 to TRBJ2-2; no clear D gene. V dropped 2 bases and J dropped 4 bases, with 6 bases sitting between them. Germline CDR1 is SGDLS and CDR2 is YYNGEE. There are 13 residues in the CDR3. CDR3 nucleotides: TGTGCCAGCAGCGTCGACATCACCGGGGAGCTGTTTTTT. Translation: CASSVDITGELFF.